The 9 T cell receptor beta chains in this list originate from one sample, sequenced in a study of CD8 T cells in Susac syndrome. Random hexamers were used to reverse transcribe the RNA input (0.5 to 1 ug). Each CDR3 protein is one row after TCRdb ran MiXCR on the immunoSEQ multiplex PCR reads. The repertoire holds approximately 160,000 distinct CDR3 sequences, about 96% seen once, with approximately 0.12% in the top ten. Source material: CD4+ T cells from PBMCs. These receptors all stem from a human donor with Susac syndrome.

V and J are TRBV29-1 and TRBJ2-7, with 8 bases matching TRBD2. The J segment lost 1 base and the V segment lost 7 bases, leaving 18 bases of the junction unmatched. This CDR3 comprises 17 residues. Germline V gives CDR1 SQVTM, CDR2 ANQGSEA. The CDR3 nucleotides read TGCAGCGCGCACGCGGGGGGCGCGGCGGGTTTATCCTACGAGCAGTACTTC. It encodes CSAHAGGAAGLSYEQYF.

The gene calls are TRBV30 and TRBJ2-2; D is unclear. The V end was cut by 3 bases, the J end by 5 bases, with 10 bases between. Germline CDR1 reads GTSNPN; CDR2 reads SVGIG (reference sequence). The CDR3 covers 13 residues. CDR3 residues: CAWRLTYTGELFF. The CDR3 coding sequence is TGTGCCTGGAGGCTGACATATACCGGGGAGCTGTTTTTT.

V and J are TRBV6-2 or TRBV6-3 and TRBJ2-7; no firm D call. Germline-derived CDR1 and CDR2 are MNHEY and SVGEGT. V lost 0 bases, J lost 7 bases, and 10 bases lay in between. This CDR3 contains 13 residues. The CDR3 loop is CASSYSGFREQYF. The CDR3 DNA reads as TGTGCCAGCAGTTACTCGGGCTTCCGGGAGCAGTACTTC.

Here the CDR3 DNA reads TGTGCCAGCAGCCGAGGCGGGAGGGAGACCCAGTACTTC. It specifies CASSRGGRETQYF. The chain recombines TRBV7-2 with TRBJ2-5, with 8 positions matching TRBD2. The germline V gene has CDR1 SGHTA and CDR2 FQGNSA. This CDR3 contains 13 residues. J gave up 5 bases and V 5 bases, and 4 bases lay outside the gene matches. The variable domain in full, with the rest retrieved from reference TRBV7-2 and TRBJ2-5, is GAGVSQSPSNKVTEKGKDVELRCDPISGHTALYWYRQSLGQGLEFLIYFQGNSAPDKSGLPSDRFSAERTGGSVSTLTIQRTQQEDSAVYLCASSRGGRETQYFGPGTRLLVL.

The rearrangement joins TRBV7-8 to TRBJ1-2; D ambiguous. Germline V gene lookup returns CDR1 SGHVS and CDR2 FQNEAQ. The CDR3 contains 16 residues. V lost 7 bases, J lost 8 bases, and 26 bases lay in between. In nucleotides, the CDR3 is TGTGCCAGCAACAAAGGCCGCTTATTGAGCCTACGGGGCTACACCTTC. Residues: CASNKGRLLSLRGYTF.

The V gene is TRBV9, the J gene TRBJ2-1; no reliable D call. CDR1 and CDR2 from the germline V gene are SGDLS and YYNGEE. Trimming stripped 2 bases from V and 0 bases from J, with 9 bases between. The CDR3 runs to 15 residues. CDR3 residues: CASSVHLSSYNEQFF. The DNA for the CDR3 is TGTGCCAGCAGCGTGCACTTGAGCTCCTACAATGAGCAGTTCTTC.

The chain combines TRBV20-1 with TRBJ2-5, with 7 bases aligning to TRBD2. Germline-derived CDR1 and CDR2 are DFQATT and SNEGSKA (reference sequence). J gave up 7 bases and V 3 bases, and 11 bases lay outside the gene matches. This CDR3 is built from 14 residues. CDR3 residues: CSARGRERFVTQYF. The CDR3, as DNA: TGCAGTGCTAGGGGGCGGGAGCGATTCGTGACCCAGTACTTC.

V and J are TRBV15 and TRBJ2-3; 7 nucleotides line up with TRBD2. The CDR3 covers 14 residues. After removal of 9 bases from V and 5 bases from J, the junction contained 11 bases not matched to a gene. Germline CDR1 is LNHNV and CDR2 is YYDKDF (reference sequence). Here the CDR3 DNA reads TGTGCCACGGGCCGAATGGGGGGGAAAGATACGCAGTATTTT. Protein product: CATGRMGGKDTQYF. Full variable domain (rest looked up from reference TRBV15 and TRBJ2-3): DAMVIQNPRYQVTQFGKPVTLSCSQTLNHNVMYWYQQKSSQAPKLLFHYYDKDFNNEADTPDNFQSRRPNTSFCFLDIRSPGLGDTAMYLCATGRMGGKDTQYFGPGTRLTVL.

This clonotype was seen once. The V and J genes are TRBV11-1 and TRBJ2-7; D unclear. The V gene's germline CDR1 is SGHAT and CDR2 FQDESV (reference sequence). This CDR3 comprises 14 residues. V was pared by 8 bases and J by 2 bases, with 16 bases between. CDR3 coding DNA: TGTGCCAGCTCCTTCCAAAGTTCCACCTACGAGCAGTACTTC. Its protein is CASSFQSSTYEQYF. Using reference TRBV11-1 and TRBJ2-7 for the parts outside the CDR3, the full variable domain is EAEVAQSPRYKITEKSQAVAFWCDPISGHATLYWYRQILGQGPELLVQFQDESVVDDSQLPKDRFSAERLKGVDSTLKIQPAELGDSAMYLCASSFQSSTYEQYFGPGTRLTVT.